This T cell receptor beta chain is drawn from a study of T cells after yellow fever vaccination. Study findings and constraints: Among primary-vaccination clones, most reappeared after the booster, at 95% to 96% for CD4 and 88% for CD8.

A few counts support this clonotype. Its specificity is unknown. TCRdb re-called the 5' RACE reads with MiXCR, one entry per CDR3 protein. This table holds about 320,000 distinct CDR3 sequences, 3.5% to 4.5% found once. Sample: PBMCs, taken 15 days after the yellow fever booster vaccination. This TCR derives from a young man who received the YFV17D yellow fever vaccine.

This CDR3 reads CASRPSMNTGELFF. In DNA, the CDR3 is TGTGCCAGCAGACCTAGTATGAACACCGGGGAGCTGTTTTTT. J is TRBJ2-2 and V is TRBV12-3 or TRBV12-4, with no clear D. The CDR3 has 14 amino acids. Trimming removed 6 bases at V and 1 base at J, with 9 bases between.